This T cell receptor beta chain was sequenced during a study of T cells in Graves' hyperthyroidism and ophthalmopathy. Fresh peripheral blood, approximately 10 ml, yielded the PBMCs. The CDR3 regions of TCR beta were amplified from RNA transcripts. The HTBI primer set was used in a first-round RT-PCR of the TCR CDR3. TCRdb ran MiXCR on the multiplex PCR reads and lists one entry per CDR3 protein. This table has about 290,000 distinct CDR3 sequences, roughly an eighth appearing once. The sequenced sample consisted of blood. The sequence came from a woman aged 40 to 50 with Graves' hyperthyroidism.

The CDR3 DNA sequence: TGCAGTGCTAGAGATCAAGGGGCCCTATTATATAGCAATCAGCCCCAGCATTTT. Protein sequence: CSARDQGALLYSNQPQHF. This sequence joins TRBV20-1 and TRBJ1-5; TRBD1 is a possible D gene (5 bases). This CDR3 has 18 residues. Germline V gene lookup returns CDR1 DFQATT and CDR2 SNEGSKA (reference sequence). Trimming took 0 bases from V and 0 from J, leaving 18 bases between them.